One and the same sample provided the 26 T cell receptor beta chains below, sequenced in a study of blood T cells in healthy people across ages. A second about 6 to 12 cycle PCR used barcoded and J-beta primers. TCRdb re-called the 5' RACE reads through MiXCR, storing one row per CDR3 protein. The sample shows roughly 1 million distinct CDR3 sequences, less than 25% of them seen only once. This same sample was also part of a study on T cells of mothers and their children.

Source material: blood. These receptors were taken from a girl aged 2 to 10 in good health.

The V and J genes are TRBV6-6 and TRBJ1-1; a possible D gene is TRBD1 (6 bases). V lost 7 bases, J lost 8 bases, and 14 bases lay in between. The CDR3 consists of 12 residues. CDR1 is MNHNY and CDR2 is SVGAGI in the germline V gene (reference sequence). CDR3 in amino acids: CASIQGVPEAFF. Written as DNA, the CDR3 is TGTGCCAGCATACAGGGAGTCCCCGAAGCTTTCTTT.

CDR3 sequence reads: CATSDPISGELFF. In DNA, the CDR3 is TGTGCCACCAGTGACCCCATCTCCGGGGAGCTGTTTTTT. This chain joins TRBV24-1 and TRBJ2-2, with D unclear. V was pared by 4 bases and J by 6 bases, with 8 bases between. CDR3 length equals 13 residues. CDR1 and CDR2 from the germline V gene are KGHDR and SFDVKD.

This clonotype appeared a few times. The chain has TRBV12-3 or TRBV12-4 and TRBJ1-2; D call uncertain. This CDR3 region has 11 residues. Trimming removed 7 bases from V and 3 bases from J, with 6 bases in between. CDR3 region: CASNRDYGYTF. In DNA, the CDR3 is TGTGCCAGCAACCGGGACTATGGCTACACCTTC.

This clonotype has just a few counts. V gene TRBV20-1 combines with J gene TRBJ2-3, with a weak D call TRBD1 (6 bases). Trimming removed 2 bases at V and 2 bases at J, with 17 bases between. Germline lookup yields CDR1 DFQATT and CDR2 SNEGSKA (reference sequence). The CDR3 runs to 16 residues. The CDR3 nucleotides are TGCAGTGCTAGATCGGGTTCCGGACAGTTCACAGATACGCAGTATTTT. The encoded protein is CSARSGSGQFTDTQYF.

The CDR3 loop is CASSLRARLASAEQYF. The CDR3 bases are TGTGCCAGCAGTTTACGTGCTCGGCTAGCCTCTGCCGAGCAGTACTTC. This rearrangement joins TRBV27 to TRBJ2-1, with D perhaps TRBD2 (5 bases). Near its end, the DNA agrees better with TRBJ2-7, so the J call may be wrong. The CDR3 runs to 16 residues. Germline lookup yields CDR1 MNHEY and CDR2 SMNVEV (reference sequence).

The chain couples TRBV7-9 to TRBJ1-1; perhaps TRBD1 as D (5 bases). Trimming removed 1 base from V and 7 bases from J, with 10 bases in between. CDR1 and CDR2 from the germline V gene are SEHNR and FQNEAQ (reference sequence). This CDR3 comprises 13 residues. The CDR3 loop reads CASSLGGTDEAFF. The CDR3 nucleotides are TGTGCCAGCAGCTTAGGAGGGACGGATGAAGCTTTCTTT.

In this sample, this clonotype turned up a few times. CDR3 sequence: CASGPTGGAETQYF. The CDR3 nucleotides are TGTGCCAGCGGTCCCACAGGGGGCGCCGAGACCCAGTACTTC. The chain carries TRBV6-1 and TRBJ2-5, with 9 bases aligning to TRBD1. The CDR3 contains 14 residues. Germline V gene sequence: CDR1 MNHNS, CDR2 SASEGT. The J segment lost 5 bases and the V segment lost 8 bases, leaving 9 bases of the junction unmatched.

This clonotype was detected only a few times. The chain combines TRBV12-3 or TRBV12-4 with TRBJ2-3; D is undetermined. This CDR3 region has 15 residues. The V end lost 6 bases, the J end lost 5 bases, and 18 bases lay between the germline ends. The CDR3 sequence is CASSPTASSIDTQYF. The CDR3 region has the DNA TGTGCCAGCAGCCCTACGGCTAGTTCTATAGATACGCAGTATTTT.

The gene calls are TRBV11-2 and TRBJ2-3; 11 nucleotides line up with TRBD2. Unmatched junction bases numbered 20, after V lost 8 bases and J lost 7 bases. The CDR3 runs to 18 residues. The germline V gene encodes CDR1 SGHAT and CDR2 FQNNGV. CDR3 in DNA: TGTGCCAGCGCTAGTACTAGCGGGGGCGCCGTTCGCCCCCATACGCAGTATTTT. Its translation is CASASTSGGAVRPHTQYF.

J is TRBJ2-7 and V is TRBV20-1; the D is unclear. CDR3 length equals 13 residues. The ends were cut back, 1 base at V and 1 base at J, with 8 bases in the middle. The germline CDR1 and CDR2 sequences are DFQATT and SNEGSKA (reference sequence). Here the CDR3 reads CSARGVASYEQYF. The CDR3 DNA reads as TGCAGTGCTAGAGGAGTTGCTTCCTACGAGCAGTACTTC.

About this clonotype: A much larger clone sits a single nucleotide away, making a read error possible. The chain couples TRBV10-2 to TRBJ2-7, with D uncertain. V was shortened by 6 bases and J by 6 bases, with 18 bases between the two germline ends. CDR3 length: 14 amino acids. Germline assignment: CDR1 WSHSY and CDR2 SAAADI. In nucleotides, the CDR3 is TGCGCCAGCAGGGGATTCGGCTTATCTGTCGAGCAGTACTTC. Its translation is CASRGFGLSVEQYF.

This clonotype showed up many times. The J gene is TRBJ2-7, the V gene TRBV4-2, with TRBD2 matching over 7 bases. The germline V gene has CDR1 LGHNA and CDR2 YNFKEQ. V shed 7 bases and J 2 bases; nucleotides not matched to a gene: 8. The length of the CDR3 is 14 residues. CDR3 coding DNA: TGTGCCAGCAACCGGCGGGGGAGGGCCTACGAGCAGTACTTC. Its translation: CASNRRGRAYEQYF.

The V gene is TRBV6-5, the J gene TRBJ1-4; D call uncertain. This CDR3 comprises 14 residues. Trimming cost V 4 bases and J 10 bases, with 16 bases left between them. Germline V gene lookup returns CDR1 MNHEY and CDR2 SVGAGI. The CDR3 reads CASSFVGNDRKLFF. DNA of the CDR3: TGTGCCAGCAGTTTTGTGGGGAATGATCGAAAACTGTTTTTT.

V usage is TRBV29-1 and J usage is TRBJ1-1, with D unclear. The germline V gene has CDR1 SQVTM and CDR2 ANQGSEA. The ends were cut back, 3 bases at V and 3 bases at J, with 8 bases in the middle. The CDR3 length is 12 residues. CDR3: CSVDVRDTEAFF. DNA for the CDR3: TGCAGCGTTGATGTCCGTGACACTGAAGCTTTCTTT.

The chain recombines TRBV7-3 with TRBJ2-5, with 14 positions matching TRBD2. Near its end, the DNA agrees better with TRBJ2-1, so the J call may be wrong. The CDR3 has 18 residues. CDR1 is SGHTA and CDR2 is FQGTGA in the germline V gene. The CDR3 DNA reads TGTGCCAGCAGCCCCGGCGGAGGGACTAGCGGGGGTCGAAATGAGCAGTTCTTC. Translating gives CASSPGGGTSGGRNEQFF.

The chain uses TRBV12-3 or TRBV12-4 and TRBJ2-5; D is uncertain. The CDR3 runs to 14 residues. V dropped 3 bases and J dropped 6 bases, with 14 bases sitting between them. Here the CDR3 DNA reads TGTGCCAGCAGTTTCGATAATACTGACCAGACCCAGTACTTC. It specifies CASSFDNTDQTQYF.

For this clonotype: A junction boundary mismatches the germline segment, possibly from a read error. This chain joins TRBV2 and TRBJ2-1; TRBD1 or TRBD2 may be the D gene (6 bases each). TRBJ2-5 explains the end of the DNA better; the J call may be wrong. Germline CDR1 is SNHLY and CDR2 is FYNNEI. The CDR3 has 18 residues. The CDR3 reads CASSAEGAVTKGGEAQYF. CDR3 sequence (DNA): TGTGCCAGCAGTGCGGAGGGAGCAGTAACAAAGGGGGGAGAGGCCCAGTACTTC.

The chain carries TRBV7-2 and TRBJ2-4; D unresolved. The CDR3 runs to 18 residues. Trimming shortened V by 1 base and J by 1 base, and 17 bases separated the two germline ends. The germline V gene has CDR1 SGHTA and CDR2 FQGNSA. The DNA of the CDR3 is TGTGCCAGCAGCTTAGTCTGGTCAGGTTTAAGGGCCAAAAACATTCAGTACTTC. It translates to CASSLVWSGLRAKNIQYF.

The table lists this clonotype with a few counts. The chain uses TRBV24-1 and TRBJ2-5; no firm D call. Matching the DNA end better, TRBJ2-1 makes the J call doubtful. The CDR3 loop spans 13 amino acids. Per the germline V gene, CDR1 is KGHDR and CDR2 is SFDVKD. CDR3 protein: CATSDWAKNEQFF. The CDR3 DNA reads as TGTGCCACCAGTGATTGGGCAAAGAATGAGCAGTTCTTC.

The chain is built from TRBV3-1 and TRBJ2-7; D possibly uses TRBD1 or TRBD2 (5 bases each). Trimming took off 1 base at V and 7 bases at J, with 11 bases between the two ends. This CDR3 region has 13 residues. Germline V lookup: CDR1 LGHDT, CDR2 YNNKEL (reference sequence). This CDR3 reads CASSQVRGGEQYF. DNA for the CDR3: TGTGCCAGCAGCCAAGTCCGGGGCGGGGAGCAGTACTTC.

This chain uses TRBV2 with TRBJ1-6; 8 nucleotides align to TRBD1. The CDR3 extends over 15 amino acids. Germline CDR1 reads SNHLY; CDR2 reads FYNNEI. The V segment lost 1 base and the J segment 9 bases; nucleotides outside the gene matches: 5. CDR3 nucleotides: TGTGCCAGCAGTGAAGGGCAGGGGGCAAGTTCACCCCTCCACTTT. Protein product: CASSEGQGASSPLHF.

A single count supports this clonotype. The chain employs TRBV7-3 and TRBJ2-1; D is possibly TRBD2 (5 bases). CDR3 length: 15 amino acids. Germline V CDR1 and CDR2: SGHTA, FQGTGA. Trimming took 3 bases from V and 6 from J, leaving 15 bases between them. The CDR3 DNA follows: TGTGCCAGCAGCTTGGGCCTAGCCAAGACCAATGAGCAGTTCTTC. The encoded protein is CASSLGLAKTNEQFF.

The chain couples TRBV25-1 to TRBJ2-4, with D perhaps TRBD1 (6 bases). The CDR3 is 15 amino acids. Per germline, CDR1 MGHDK and CDR2 SYGVNS. V lost 3 bases and J lost 0, with 9 bases in between. CDR3 sequence (DNA): TGTGCCAGCAGTGACCAACAGGGAGCCAAAAACATTCAGTACTTC. This encodes CASSDQQGAKNIQYF.

The chain combines TRBV3-1 with TRBJ2-3; D might be TRBD2 (5 bases). The CDR3 spans 14 residues. The germline V and J ends were trimmed by 4 bases and 2 bases, with 10 bases remaining between them. CDR1 and CDR2 (germline): LGHDT, YNNKEL (reference sequence). The CDR3 nucleotides are TGTGCCAGCAGCCGAGACTACACCACAGATACGCAGTATTTT. Its protein product is CASSRDYTTDTQYF.

This clonotype has more than one count but fewer than ten. The J gene is TRBJ2-3, the V gene TRBV7-3; 9 nucleotides align to TRBD2. This CDR3 has 15 amino acids. The V and J ends lost 2 bases and 5 bases, in that order; junction bases with no gene match: 5. Germline loops: CDR1 SGHTA, CDR2 FQGTGA. DNA for the CDR3: TGTGCCAGCAGCTTAGGCGGGGGGGATGGAGATACGCAGTATTTT. As protein: CASSLGGGDGDTQYF.

J is TRBJ1-2 and V is TRBV11-3; maybe TRBD1 (5 bases). The CDR3 loop spans 15 amino acids. V lost 5 bases, J lost 5 bases, and 18 bases lay in between. The germline V gene has CDR1 SGHNT and CDR2 YENEEA. CDR3: CASSLGTANEYGYTF. In nucleotides, the CDR3 is TGTGCCAGCAGCCTCGGGACCGCCAATGAATATGGCTACACCTTC. Variable domain in full (rest from reference TRBV11-3 and TRBJ1-2): EAGVVQSPRYKIIEKKQPVAFWCNPISGHNTLYWYLQNLGQGPELLIRYENEEAVDDSQLPKDRFSAERLKGVDSTLKIQPAELGDSAVYLCASSLGTANEYGYTFGSGTRLTVV.